This T cell receptor (beta chain) is from a study of T cell clones after liver transplantation. The CDR3 totals 17 residues. The germline CDR1 and CDR2 sequences are SNHLY and FYNNEI. Trimming removed 1 base at V and 1 base at J, with 17 bases between. TCRdb's table, derived via immunoSEQ multiplex PCR, lists solely in-frame clones and lacks some. Among tens of thousands of clones listed, 80% were seen once. The chain links TRBV2 to TRBJ2-7; weak D call: TRBD2 (7 bases). The receptor was derived from a human patient who received a liver transplant. Among the T cells, some may be from the graft donor. The source material was CD4+ T cells from blood, sampled 12 months after liver transplant. CDR3 amino acids: CASSEVGGGSGSYEQYF. Here the CDR3 DNA reads TGTGCCAGCAGTGAAGTGGGGGGGGGCTCTGGGTCCTACGAGCAGTACTTC.